These 22 T cell receptor beta chains originate from one sample sequenced in a study of blood T cell repertoires in COVID-19. Generated by immunoSEQ multiplex PCR, the TCRdb table keeps only in-frame clones and is missing some. The sample records under 85,000 clones, more than 65% being singletons. The sequencing sample was made of peripheral blood. The receptors originated from an elderly woman with active or convalescent COVID-19.

The J gene is TRBJ2-5, the V gene TRBV7-9; TRBD1 matches at 8 bases. Germline V gene lookup returns CDR1 SEHNR and CDR2 FQNEAQ (reference sequence). The CDR3 has 16 amino acids. The ends lost 5 bases at V and 4 bases at J; junction bases unmatched: 12. In nucleotides, the CDR3 is TGTGCCAGCAGCCTAGGGGCCGACAGGGGAGGAGAGACCCAGTACTTC. It specifies CASSLGADRGGETQYF. Drawing the rest from reference TRBV7-9 and TRBJ2-5, the complete variable domain is DTGVSQNPRHKITKRGQNVTFRCDPISEHNRLYWYRQTLGQGPEFLTYFQNEAQLEKSRLLSDRFSAERPKGSFSTLEIQRTEQGDSAMYLCASSLGADRGGETQYFGPGTRLLVL.

V and J are TRBV12-3 or TRBV12-4 and TRBJ1-1; D is undetermined. V gave up 2 bases and J gave up 7 bases, with 11 bases separating them. The CDR3 covers 13 residues. The CDR3 region is CASSLIGLGEAFF. The DNA for the CDR3 is TGTGCCAGCAGTTTAATTGGGCTCGGTGAAGCTTTCTTT.

The chain is built from TRBV7-2 and TRBJ2-2; 7 positions agree with TRBD2. CDR3 length: 17 residues. Germline lookup yields CDR1 SGHTA and CDR2 FQGNSA. Trimming took 3 bases from V and 6 from J; bases not matched to a gene: 13. The CDR3 is CASSLVASVLAAGELFF. The CDR3 nucleotides read TGTGCCAGCAGCTTGGTCGCCTCCGTGCTAGCGGCCGGGGAGCTGTTTTTT.

The V gene is TRBV2, the J gene TRBJ2-2; 8 positions match TRBD1. This CDR3 has 15 amino acids. Germline CDR1 is SNHLY and CDR2 is FYNNEI. The trim removed 7 bases at V and 4 bases at J, leaving 8 bases unmatched. CDR3 region: CASIGTGVVTGELFF. Written as DNA, the CDR3 is TGTGCCAGCATTGGGACAGGAGTTGTCACCGGGGAGCTGTTTTTT.

The rearrangement links TRBV19 to TRBJ1-1; weak D call: TRBD1 (6 bases). The germline gives CDR1 LNHDA, CDR2 SQIVND (reference sequence). This CDR3 has 16 residues. Trimming pared 4 bases from V and 3 bases from J, leaving 18 bases between. CDR3 coding DNA: TGTGCCAGTAGTAAAACTGGACAGAACCCCTACACTGAAGCTTTCTTT. Amino acids: CASSKTGQNPYTEAFF.

The V call is TRBV27, the J call TRBJ1-2; TRBD1 might be the D (6 bases). With 5 bases removed from V and 4 bases from J, the gap between germline ends came to 8 bases. This CDR3 is 12 amino acids long. Germline V gene lookup returns CDR1 MNHEY and CDR2 SMNVEV (reference sequence). The chain's CDR3 is CASSQGGYGYTF. CDR3 nucleotides: TGTGCCAGCAGTCAAGGGGGCTATGGCTACACCTTC.

This clone appeared once. V and J are TRBV5-5 and TRBJ2-3; D is undetermined. V dropped 4 bases and J dropped 2 bases, with 17 bases sitting between them. In germline, CDR1 is SGHKS, CDR2 YYEKEE (reference sequence). This CDR3 comprises 16 residues. CDR3 sequence reads: CASSQNGQPHTDTQYF. CDR3 sequence (DNA): TGTGCCAGCAGCCAAAATGGGCAGCCACACACAGATACGCAGTATTTT.

The V gene is TRBV27, the J gene TRBJ1-4; no firm D call. CDR1 and CDR2 from the germline V gene are MNHEY and SMNVEV (reference sequence). The CDR3 has 14 residues. V was pared by 2 bases and J by 2 bases, with 6 bases between. Written as DNA, the CDR3 is TGTGCCAGCAGTTTAGGGCCCACTAATGAAAAACTGTTTTTT. It encodes CASSLGPTNEKLFF.

This clone came up a few times. The chain combines TRBV6-2 or TRBV6-3 with TRBJ2-2; D is ambiguous. Germline CDR1 and CDR2: MNHEY and SVGEGT. The CDR3 covers 12 residues. Trimming shortened V by 2 bases and J by 6 bases, and 4 bases separated the two germline ends. CDR3 protein: CASSYAAGELFF. In DNA form, the CDR3 reads TGTGCCAGCAGTTACGCGGCCGGGGAGCTGTTTTTT.

This clone was counted only a few times. This chain uses TRBV19 with TRBJ1-5, with D possibly matching TRBD1 (5 bases). Germline V gene sequence: CDR1 LNHDA, CDR2 SQIVND (reference sequence). The CDR3 is 13 amino acids. Trimming pared 3 bases from V and 5 bases from J, leaving 8 bases between. The CDR3: CASSIRRDQPQHF. DNA of the CDR3: TGTGCCAGTAGTATTCGCAGGGATCAGCCCCAGCATTTT.

The chain combines TRBV19 with TRBJ2-3, with TRBD2 matching 9 bases. Germline values: CDR1 LNHDA, CDR2 SQIVND (reference sequence). The CDR3 contains 13 residues. The ends lost 6 bases at V and 4 bases at J; junction bases unmatched: 2. In DNA form, the CDR3 reads TGTGCCAGTAGGGTAGCGGGGGCAGATACGCAGTATTTT. It codes for CASRVAGADTQYF.

The rearrangement joins TRBV6-2 or TRBV6-3 to TRBJ2-7; the D gene is possibly TRBD1 (5 bases). CDR3 size: 14 residues. The V end was cut by 2 bases, the J end by 5 bases, with 13 bases between. Germline V CDR1 and CDR2: MNHEY, SVGEGT. The CDR3 reads CASSYLGQRHEQYF. The CDR3 region has the DNA TGTGCCAGCAGTTACCTTGGACAACGCCACGAGCAGTACTTC.

The chain carries TRBV7-2 and TRBJ1-1, with unresolved D. The germline V and J ends were trimmed by 5 bases and 0 bases, with 13 bases remaining between them. CDR3 size: 15 residues. The germline V gene has CDR1 SGHTA and CDR2 FQGNSA. The CDR3 loop reads CASSPTTILNTEAFF. CDR3 nucleotide sequence: TGTGCCAGCAGCCCTACTACGATCTTGAACACTGAAGCTTTCTTT. Complete variable domain (other parts from reference TRBV7-2 and TRBJ1-1): GAGVSQSPSNKVTEKGKDVELRCDPISGHTALYWYRQSLGQGLEFLIYFQGNSAPDKSGLPSDRFSAERTGGSVSTLTIQRTQQEDSAVYLCASSPTTILNTEAFFGQGTRLTVV.

The table lists this clone with a count of one. The chain joins TRBV2 to TRBJ1-3; D is unclear. The CDR3 runs 14 residues. Deletions cut 2 bases from V and 0 bases from J, with 5 bases between. From germline, CDR1 is SNHLY and CDR2 FYNNEI. The CDR3 sequence is CASSEILSGNTIYF. The CDR3 DNA is TGTGCCAGCAGTGAAATTCTCTCTGGAAACACCATATATTTT.

The chain has TRBV6-4 and TRBJ2-3; 9 bases line up with TRBD2. J lost 3 bases, V lost 4 bases, and 5 bases had no gene match. The germline V gene encodes CDR1 MRHNA and CDR2 SNTAGT. There are 15 residues in the CDR3. As DNA, the CDR3 is TGTGCCAGCAGTGCAATGGGACTAGCTACAGATACGCAGTATTTT. It codes for CASSAMGLATDTQYF.

The V and J genes are TRBV20-1 and TRBJ1-1; D gene ambiguous. Trimming left V 4 bases short and J 4 bases short, with 7 bases between. Germline lookup yields CDR1 DFQATT and CDR2 SNEGSKA (reference sequence). The length of the CDR3 is 11 residues. The CDR3 DNA reads TGCAGTGCTAAGGAGACCACTGAAGCTTTCTTT. Translation gives CSAKETTEAFF.

The rearrangement uses TRBV5-1 and TRBJ1-5; weak D call: TRBD1 (5 bases). This CDR3 has 15 amino acids. The V gene lost 4 bases and the J gene lost 0 bases, with 11 bases spanning the gap. The germline V gene encodes CDR1 SGHRS and CDR2 YFSETQ. The CDR3 coding sequence is TGCGCCAGCAGCCCGGACATTTCTAGCAATCAGCCCCAGCATTTT. It is translated as CASSPDISSNQPQHF.

The DNA of the CDR3 is TGTGCCAGCAGTAACCGGGACTTAGGCGACACTGAAGCTTTCTTT. Amino acid sequence: CASSNRDLGDTEAFF. This sequence joins TRBV25-1 and TRBJ1-1; the D gene is possibly TRBD1 (5 bases). Trimming took 5 bases from V and 3 from J, leaving 16 bases between them. In germline, CDR1 is MGHDK, CDR2 SYGVNS. CDR3 length equals 15 residues.

The V and J genes are TRBV9 and TRBJ2-1; 12 nucleotides match TRBD2. Per germline, CDR1 SGDLS and CDR2 YYNGEE. This CDR3 spans 17 amino acids. The V segment lost 0 bases and the J segment 5 bases; nucleotides outside the gene matches: 6. CDR3 in DNA: TGTGCCAGCAGCGTAGCTCTAGGACTAGCGGGGAACAATGAGCAGTTCTTC. Amino acids: CASSVALGLAGNNEQFF. The complete variable domain, with remaining parts taken from reference TRBV9 and TRBJ2-1, reads DSGVTQTPKHLITATGQRVTLRCSPRSGDLSVYWYQQSLDQGLQFLIQYYNGEERAKGNILERFSAQQFPDLHSELNLSSLELGDSALYFCASSVALGLAGNNEQFFGPGTRLTVL.

The V call is TRBV27, the J call TRBJ1-2; 8 bases map to TRBD1. J gave up 8 bases and V 5 bases, and 13 bases lay outside the gene matches. CDR3 length: 15 amino acids. Germline CDR1 MNHEY, CDR2 SMNVEV (reference sequence). CDR3 sequence reads: CASSPRNQGARGYTF. CDR3 DNA sequence: TGTGCCAGCAGTCCCCGAAATCAGGGGGCGCGGGGCTACACCTTC.

V and J are TRBV14 and TRBJ1-1; D remains ambiguous. Germline V gene data show CDR1 as SGHDN and CDR2 as FVKESK. The CDR3 extends over 13 amino acids. V lost 0 bases and J lost 11, with 13 bases in between. This chain's CDR3 is CASSQDLTGSAFF. The CDR3 DNA reads TGTGCCAGCAGCCAAGATTTGACGGGGTCGGCTTTCTTT.

The V call is TRBV3-1 (or the pseudogene TRBV3-2), the J call TRBJ2-1, with D uncertain. V lost 4 bases and J lost 7, with 8 bases in between. In germline, CDR1 is LGHDT, CDR2 YNNKEL (reference sequence). CDR3 length: 12 residues. CDR3 amino acids: CASSLLVNEQFF. The DNA for the CDR3 is TGTGCCAGCAGCCTACTTGTGAATGAGCAGTTCTTC.